This T cell receptor (beta chain) was recovered during a study of T cells in Graves' hyperthyroidism and ophthalmopathy. Study overall: At the time of initial diagnosis and before any treatment, peripheral blood was collected.

The germline V gene has CDR1 MNHEY and CDR2 SVGAGI. The CDR3 runs to 14 residues. Between the trimmed V and J ends, which lost 0 bases and 2 bases, there was a span of 8 bases. Study-level points and caveats: A model using 13 V-J features told ophthalmopathy apart from stable hyperthyroidism. The model anticipated ophthalmopathy a median about 7.1 months pre-onset.

TCR beta CDR3 region amplification was performed from RNA transcripts. HTBI primers were the set used in a first-round RT-PCR of the TCR CDR3. TCRdb analysed the multiplex PCR reads with MiXCR anew, one entry per CDR3 protein. The repertoire holds about 300,000 distinct CDR3 sequences, less than 20% seen once, with 35% to 40% in the top ten. This clonotype has more than one count but fewer than ten. Its antigen is still unknown. Sequenced sample: blood. This chain uses TRBV6-5 with TRBJ2-7; D assignment may be TRBD1 or TRBD2 (5 bases each). The receptor's source is a man aged 45 to 65 with Graves' ophthalmopathy. Here the CDR3 reads CASSYSGTTYEQYF. The CDR3 DNA is TGTGCCAGCAGTTACTCGGGGACCACCTACGAGCAGTACTTC.